One sample yielded the 14 T cell receptor beta chains listed below, sequenced in a study of immune cell composition in non-small cell lung cancer. Normal lung sampling was at least 3 cm from the tumour, as distant as possible. Sequenced by immunoSEQ multiplex PCR; TCRdb stores in-frame clones only, minus some. Of 2,000 or so clones listed, over 60% are singletons. The source material was non-adjacent lung tissue. These receptors came from a human donor with non-small cell lung cancer.

The chain has TRBV5-1 and TRBJ2-1, with 9 positions matching TRBD2. The CDR3 extends over 16 amino acids. From germline, CDR1 is SGHRS and CDR2 YFSETQ. V was clipped by 0 bases and J by 4 bases; unmatched bases: 5. In DNA form, the CDR3 reads TGCGCCAGCAGCTTGGGAGCGGGGGGCTCTTACAATGAGCAGTTCTTC. Translated: CASSLGAGGSYNEQFF.

The rearrangement links TRBV5-1 to TRBJ2-2, with D possibly being TRBD1 (6 bases). Trimming took 5 bases from V and 0 from J, leaving 11 bases between them. There are 15 residues in the CDR3. Germline V gives CDR1 SGHRS, CDR2 YFSETQ. This CDR3 reads CASRSGTPNTGELFF. The CDR3 nucleotides read TGCGCCAGCAGATCCGGGACACCGAACACCGGGGAGCTGTTTTTT.

The genes are TRBV2 and TRBJ2-1; the D gene is possibly TRBD2 (7 bases). This CDR3 spans 14 amino acids. The V and J ends lost 3 bases and 8 bases respectively, with 14 bases between them. Germline lookup yields CDR1 SNHLY and CDR2 FYNNEI. The CDR3 DNA is TGTGCCAGCAGTGAGGGGGGGGCGGTCGATGAGCAGTTCTTC. This codes for CASSEGGAVDEQFF.

This clone was observed a few times. This chain uses TRBV29-1 with TRBJ1-1; 8 bases are a match to TRBD1. Germline V gene data show CDR1 as SQVTM and CDR2 as ANQGSEA. V shed 7 bases, J shed 1 base, and the junction held 5 bases outside the gene matches. This CDR3 is 13 amino acids long. The CDR3 loop reads CSGNRGANTEAFF. DNA for the CDR3: TGCAGCGGAAACAGGGGGGCGAACACTGAAGCTTTCTTT. Complete variable domain (other parts from reference TRBV29-1 and TRBJ1-1): SAVISQKPSRDICQRGTSLTIQCQVDSQVTMMFWYRQQPGQSLTLIATANQGSEATYESGFVIDKFPISRPNLTFSTLTVSNMSPEDSSIYLCSGNRGANTEAFFGQGTRLTVV.

The chain is built from TRBV9 and TRBJ1-4, with D maybe TRBD1 (5 bases). The V and J ends lost 1 base and 2 bases respectively, with 9 bases between them. This CDR3 is 15 amino acids long. Germline CDR1 reads SGDLS; CDR2 reads YYNGEE. The CDR3 region is CASSVQGATNEKLFF. CDR3 DNA: TGTGCCAGCAGCGTACAGGGCGCGACTAATGAAAAACTGTTTTTT.

The chain links TRBV7-2 to TRBJ1-5, with D hard to call. The CDR3 is made up of 13 amino acids. Trimming took off 3 bases at V and 2 bases at J, with 5 bases between the two ends. Looked up from germline, CDR1 is SGHTA and CDR2 is FQGNSA. This chain's CDR3 is CASSLRGNQPQHF. DNA of the CDR3: TGTGCCAGCAGCTTGAGGGGCAATCAGCCCCAGCATTTT.

The rearrangement uses TRBV9 and TRBJ2-5; TRBD2 matches 7 bases. This CDR3 has 15 residues. Germline V gene data show CDR1 as SGDLS and CDR2 as YYNGEE. With V trimmed by 0 bases and J by 1 base, 3 bases remained unmatched. This chain's CDR3 is CASSVGLAVQETQYF. DNA of the CDR3: TGTGCCAGCAGCGTAGGGCTAGCGGTCCAAGAGACCCAGTACTTC.

The chain couples TRBV11-2 to TRBJ2-2; D may be TRBD2 (7 bases). Germline CDR1 reads SGHAT; CDR2 reads FQNNGV. This CDR3 is 14 amino acids long. V lost 1 base to trimming and J lost 13 bases, with 16 bases between them. In DNA form, the CDR3 reads TGTGCCAGCAGCTTAGGATGGACGGGGGGCGGGCTGTTTTTT. Residues: CASSLGWTGGGLFF.

The rearrangement links TRBV5-4 to TRBJ2-5, with 13 bases aligning to TRBD2. The CDR3 sequence is 15 residues long. The ends lost 4 bases at V and 5 bases at J; junction bases unmatched: 5. Germline assignment: CDR1 SGHNT and CDR2 YYREEE (reference sequence). The CDR3 DNA sequence: TGTGCCAGCAGCACTAGCGGGGGGGCGGGGGAGACCCAGTACTTC. Protein product: CASSTSGGAGETQYF.

V usage is TRBV11-3 and J usage is TRBJ2-7; D call uncertain. CDR1 SGHNT and CDR2 YENEEA come from the germline V gene. Trimming stripped 1 base from V and 3 bases from J, with 7 bases between. The CDR3 length is 13 residues. CDR3 sequence: CASSLGTDYEQYF. CDR3 nucleotides: TGTGCCAGCAGCTTAGGCACTGACTACGAGCAGTACTTC. Supplemented by reference TRBV11-3 and TRBJ2-7, the full variable domain reads EAGVVQSPRYKIIEKKQPVAFWCNPISGHNTLYWYLQNLGQGPELLIRYENEEAVDDSQLPKDRFSAERLKGVDSTLKIQPAELGDSAVYLCASSLGTDYEQYFGPGTRLTVT.

The CDR3: CASSDPGGLAQFF. In DNA form, the CDR3 reads TGCGCCAGCAGTGACCCGGGGGGTCTAGCTCAGTTCTTC. The V and J genes are TRBV10-2 and TRBJ2-1; the match to TRBD2 covers 7 bases. The CDR3 loop spans 13 amino acids. Germline V lookup: CDR1 WSHSY, CDR2 SAAADI. The ends lost 3 bases at V and 13 bases at J; junction bases unmatched: 9.

This chain uses TRBV29-1 with TRBJ1-1; D is perhaps TRBD1 (6 bases). The CDR3 sequence is 13 residues long. Germline V gene data show CDR1 as SQVTM and CDR2 as ANQGSEA. With 5 bases removed from V and 0 bases from J, the gap between germline ends came to 10 bases. In nucleotides, the CDR3 is TGCAGCGTTTCCAGGGGCATGAACACTGAAGCTTTCTTT. This encodes CSVSRGMNTEAFF.

The chain combines TRBV29-1 with TRBJ2-1, with 11 positions matching TRBD2. The CDR3 extends over 12 amino acids. Looked up from germline, CDR1 is SQVTM and CDR2 is ANQGSEA. V was pared by 8 bases and J by 7 bases, with 4 bases of the junction left unmatched. CDR3 protein: CSLRTSGNEQFF. DNA of the CDR3: TGCAGCTTGCGGACTAGCGGGAATGAGCAGTTCTTC.

The gene calls are TRBV6-1 and TRBJ1-3; unclear D gene. The CDR3 totals 13 residues. Deletions cut 1 base from V and 4 bases from J, with 5 bases between. Looked up from germline, CDR1 is MNHNS and CDR2 is SASEGT. CDR3 residues: CASSEVLGNTIYF. The CDR3, as DNA: TGTGCCAGCAGTGAAGTTCTGGGAAACACCATATATTTT.